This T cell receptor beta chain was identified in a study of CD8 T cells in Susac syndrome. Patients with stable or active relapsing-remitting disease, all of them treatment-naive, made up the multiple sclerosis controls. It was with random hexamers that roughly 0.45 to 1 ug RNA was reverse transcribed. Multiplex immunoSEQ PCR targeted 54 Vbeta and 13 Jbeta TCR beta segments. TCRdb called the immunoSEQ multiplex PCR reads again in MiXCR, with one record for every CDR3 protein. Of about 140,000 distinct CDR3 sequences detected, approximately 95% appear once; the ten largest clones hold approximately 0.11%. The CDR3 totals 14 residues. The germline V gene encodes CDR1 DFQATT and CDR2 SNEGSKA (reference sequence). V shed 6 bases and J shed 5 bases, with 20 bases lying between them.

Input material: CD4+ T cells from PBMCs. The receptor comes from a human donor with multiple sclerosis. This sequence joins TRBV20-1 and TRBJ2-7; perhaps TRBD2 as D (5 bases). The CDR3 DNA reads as TGCAGTGCCCCCCGGGCCGATATCGGGGACGAGCAGTACTTC. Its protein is CSAPRADIGDEQYF.